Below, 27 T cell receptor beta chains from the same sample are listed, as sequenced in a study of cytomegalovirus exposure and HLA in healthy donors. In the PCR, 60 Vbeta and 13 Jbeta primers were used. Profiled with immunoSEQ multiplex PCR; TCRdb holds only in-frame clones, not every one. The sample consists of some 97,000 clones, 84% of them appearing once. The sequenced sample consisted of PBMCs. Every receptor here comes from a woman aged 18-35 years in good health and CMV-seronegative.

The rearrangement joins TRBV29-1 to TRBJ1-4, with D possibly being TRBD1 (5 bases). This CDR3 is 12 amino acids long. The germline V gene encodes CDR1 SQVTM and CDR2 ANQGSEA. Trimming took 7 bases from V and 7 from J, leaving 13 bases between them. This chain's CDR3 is CSAGGLGEKLFF. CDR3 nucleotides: TGCAGCGCGGGGGGTCTCGGTGAAAAACTGTTTTTT.

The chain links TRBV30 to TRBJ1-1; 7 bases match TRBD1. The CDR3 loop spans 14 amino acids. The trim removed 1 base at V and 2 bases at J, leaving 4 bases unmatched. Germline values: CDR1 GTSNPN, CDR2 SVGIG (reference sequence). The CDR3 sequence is CAWSGDSINTEAFF. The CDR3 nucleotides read TGTGCCTGGAGTGGGGACAGCATAAACACTGAAGCTTTCTTT.

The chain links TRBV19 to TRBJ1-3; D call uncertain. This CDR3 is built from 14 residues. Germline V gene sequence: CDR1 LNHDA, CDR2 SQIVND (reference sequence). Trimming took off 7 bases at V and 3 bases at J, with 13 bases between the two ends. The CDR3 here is CASTSHGDGNTIYF. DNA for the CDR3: TGTGCCAGTACCAGCCACGGGGATGGAAACACCATATATTTT. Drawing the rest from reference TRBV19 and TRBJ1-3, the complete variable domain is DGGITQSPKYLFRKEGQNVTLSCEQNLNHDAMYWYRQDPGQGLRLIYYSQIVNDFQKGDIAEGYSVSREKKESFPLTVTSAQKNPTAFYLCASTSHGDGNTIYFGEGSWLTVV.

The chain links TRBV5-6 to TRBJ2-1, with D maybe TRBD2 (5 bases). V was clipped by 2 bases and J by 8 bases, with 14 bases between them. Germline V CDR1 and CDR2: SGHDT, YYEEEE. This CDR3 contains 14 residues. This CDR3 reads CASSLGAARDEQFF. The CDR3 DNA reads TGTGCCAGCAGCTTAGGAGCGGCGCGGGATGAGCAGTTCTTC.

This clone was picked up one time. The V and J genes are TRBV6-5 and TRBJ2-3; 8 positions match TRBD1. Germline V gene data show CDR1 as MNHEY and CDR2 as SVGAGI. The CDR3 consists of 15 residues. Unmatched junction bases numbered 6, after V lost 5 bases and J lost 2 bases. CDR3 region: CASSMRTGYTDTQYF. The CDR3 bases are TGTGCCAGCAGTATGCGGACAGGGTACACAGATACGCAGTATTTT.

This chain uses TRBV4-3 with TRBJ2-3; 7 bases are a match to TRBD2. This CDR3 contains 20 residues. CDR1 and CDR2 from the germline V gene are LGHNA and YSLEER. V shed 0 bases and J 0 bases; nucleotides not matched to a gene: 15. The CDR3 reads CASSQDAGVSSVYSTDTQYF. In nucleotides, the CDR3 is TGCGCCAGCAGCCAAGATGCGGGAGTTTCCTCGGTATATAGCACAGATACGCAGTATTTT.

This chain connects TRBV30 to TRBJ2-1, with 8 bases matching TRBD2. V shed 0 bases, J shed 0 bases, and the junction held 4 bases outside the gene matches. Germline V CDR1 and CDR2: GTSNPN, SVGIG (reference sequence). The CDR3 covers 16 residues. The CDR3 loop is CAWSVMSGGSYNEQFF. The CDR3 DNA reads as TGTGCCTGGAGTGTGATGAGCGGGGGCTCCTACAATGAGCAGTTCTTC.

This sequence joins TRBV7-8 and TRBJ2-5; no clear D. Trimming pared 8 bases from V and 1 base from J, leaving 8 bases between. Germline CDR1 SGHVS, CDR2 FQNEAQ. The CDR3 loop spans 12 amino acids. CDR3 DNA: TGTGCCAGCGGAGTACGCCAAGAGACCCAGTACTTC. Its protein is CASGVRQETQYF.

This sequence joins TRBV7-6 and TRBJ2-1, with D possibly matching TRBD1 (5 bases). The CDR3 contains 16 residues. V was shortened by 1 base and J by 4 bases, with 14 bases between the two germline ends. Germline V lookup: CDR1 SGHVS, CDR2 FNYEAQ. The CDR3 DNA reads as TGTGCCAGCAGCTTAGTGGCCGGCGGACATTACAATGAGCAGTTCTTC. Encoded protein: CASSLVAGGHYNEQFF.

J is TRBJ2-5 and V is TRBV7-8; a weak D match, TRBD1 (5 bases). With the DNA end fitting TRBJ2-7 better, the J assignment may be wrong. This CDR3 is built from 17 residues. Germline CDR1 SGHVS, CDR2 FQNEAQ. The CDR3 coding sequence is TGTGCCAGCAGCTTAGAGATAAGTCGACAGTACTCCTACGAGCAGTACTTC. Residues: CASSLEISRQYSYEQYF.

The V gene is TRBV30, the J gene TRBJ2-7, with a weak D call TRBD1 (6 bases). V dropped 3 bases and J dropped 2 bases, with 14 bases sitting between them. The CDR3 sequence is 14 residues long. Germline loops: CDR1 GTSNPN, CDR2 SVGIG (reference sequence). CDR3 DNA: TGTGCCTGGAGCCCGGACAGCTTCACCTACGAGCAGTACTTC. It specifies CAWSPDSFTYEQYF.

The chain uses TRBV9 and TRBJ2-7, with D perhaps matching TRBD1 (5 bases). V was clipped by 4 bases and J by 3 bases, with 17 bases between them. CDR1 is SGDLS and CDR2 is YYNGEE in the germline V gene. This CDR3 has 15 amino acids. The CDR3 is CASSPGSLFYYEQYF. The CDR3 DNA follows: TGTGCCAGCAGCCCAGGGTCCCTATTCTACTACGAGCAGTACTTC.

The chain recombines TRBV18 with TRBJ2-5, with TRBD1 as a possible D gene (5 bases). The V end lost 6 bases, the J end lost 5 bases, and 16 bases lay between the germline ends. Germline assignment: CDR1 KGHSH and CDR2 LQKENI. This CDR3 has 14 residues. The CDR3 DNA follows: TGTGCCAGCTCGCCCTCCAGGGTCCGGGAGACCCAGTACTTC. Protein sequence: CASSPSRVRETQYF.

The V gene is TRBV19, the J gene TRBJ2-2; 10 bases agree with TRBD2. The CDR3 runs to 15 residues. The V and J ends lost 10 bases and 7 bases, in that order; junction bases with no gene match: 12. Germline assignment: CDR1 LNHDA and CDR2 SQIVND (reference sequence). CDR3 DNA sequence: TGTGCCACTAGCGGTCTAGCGGGAGTCGGCGGGGAGCTGTTTTTT. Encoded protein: CATSGLAGVGGELFF.

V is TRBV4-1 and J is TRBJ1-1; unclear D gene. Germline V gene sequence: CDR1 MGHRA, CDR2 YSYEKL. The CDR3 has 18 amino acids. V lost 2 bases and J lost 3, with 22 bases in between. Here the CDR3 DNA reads TGCGCCAGCAGCCAACTTCTTGTCGCAGCCCCTGGGCACACTGAAGCTTTCTTT. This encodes CASSQLLVAAPGHTEAFF.

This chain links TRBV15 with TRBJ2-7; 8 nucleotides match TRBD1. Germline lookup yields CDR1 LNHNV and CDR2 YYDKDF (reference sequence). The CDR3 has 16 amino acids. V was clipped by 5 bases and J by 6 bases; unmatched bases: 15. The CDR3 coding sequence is TGTGCCACCAGCCGCGGAGCACAGGGGGTATCTGGCGAGCAGTACTTC. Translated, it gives CATSRGAQGVSGEQYF.

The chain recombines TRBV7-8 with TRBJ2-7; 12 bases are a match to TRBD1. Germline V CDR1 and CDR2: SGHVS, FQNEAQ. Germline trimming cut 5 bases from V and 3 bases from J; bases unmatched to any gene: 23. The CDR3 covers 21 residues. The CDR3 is CASSPKAIPGQGAYTLYEQYF. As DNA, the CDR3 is TGTGCCAGCAGCCCGAAGGCTATTCCGGGACAGGGGGCGTACACTCTCTACGAGCAGTACTTC.

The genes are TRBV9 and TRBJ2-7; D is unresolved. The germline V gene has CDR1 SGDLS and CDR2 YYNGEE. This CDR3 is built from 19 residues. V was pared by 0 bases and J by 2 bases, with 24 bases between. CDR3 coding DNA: TGTGCCAGCAGCGTAGGTTTGGCGGCGGCCGAGGATCGGGCCTACGAGCAGTACTTC. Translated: CASSVGLAAAEDRAYEQYF. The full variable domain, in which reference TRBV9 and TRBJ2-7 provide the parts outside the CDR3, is DSGVTQTPKHLITATGQRVTLRCSPRSGDLSVYWYQQSLDQGLQFLIQYYNGEERAKGNILERFSAQQFPDLHSELNLSSLELGDSALYFCASSVGLAAAEDRAYEQYFGPGTRLTVT.

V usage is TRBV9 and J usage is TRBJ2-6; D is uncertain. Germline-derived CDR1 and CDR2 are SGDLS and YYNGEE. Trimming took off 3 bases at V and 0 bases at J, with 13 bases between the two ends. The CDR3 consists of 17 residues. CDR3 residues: CASSERHFSSGANVLTF. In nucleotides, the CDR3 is TGTGCCAGCAGCGAGAGACACTTTAGCTCTGGGGCCAACGTCCTGACTTTC.

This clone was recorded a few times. The CDR3 here is CASSSGEGEAFF. As DNA, the CDR3 is TGTGCCAGCAGTTCAGGGGAGGGTGAAGCTTTCTTT. This sequence joins TRBV28 and TRBJ1-1, with D tentatively TRBD1 (6 bases). Germline CDR1 reads MDHEN; CDR2 reads SYDVKM. V was pared by 4 bases and J by 7 bases, with 10 bases between. This CDR3 has 12 amino acids.

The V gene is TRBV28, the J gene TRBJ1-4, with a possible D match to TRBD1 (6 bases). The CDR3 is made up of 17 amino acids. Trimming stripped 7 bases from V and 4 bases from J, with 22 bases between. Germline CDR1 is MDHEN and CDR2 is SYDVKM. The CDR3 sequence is CASISGGREVDNEKLFF. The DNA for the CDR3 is TGTGCCAGCATCTCGGGGGGGCGCGAGGTCGATAATGAAAAACTGTTTTTT. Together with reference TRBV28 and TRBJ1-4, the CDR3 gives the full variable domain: DVKVTQSSRYLVKRTGEKVFLECVQDMDHENMFWYRQDPGLGLRLIYFSYDVKMKEKGDIPEGYSVSREKKERFSLILESASTNQTSMYLCASISGGREVDNEKLFFGSGTQLSVL.

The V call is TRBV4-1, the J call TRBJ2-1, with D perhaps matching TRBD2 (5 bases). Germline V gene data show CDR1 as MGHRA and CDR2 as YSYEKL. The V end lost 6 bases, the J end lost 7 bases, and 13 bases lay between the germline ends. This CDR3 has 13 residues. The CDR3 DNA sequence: TGCGCCAGCAGAACATCGGGCGGGAATGAGCAGTTCTTC. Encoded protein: CASRTSGGNEQFF.

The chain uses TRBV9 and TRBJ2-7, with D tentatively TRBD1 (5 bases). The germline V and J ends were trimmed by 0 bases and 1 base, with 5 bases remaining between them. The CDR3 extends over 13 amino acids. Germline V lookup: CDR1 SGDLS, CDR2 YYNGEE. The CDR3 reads CASSVGQSYEQYF. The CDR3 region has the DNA TGTGCCAGCAGCGTAGGACAGTCCTACGAGCAGTACTTC.

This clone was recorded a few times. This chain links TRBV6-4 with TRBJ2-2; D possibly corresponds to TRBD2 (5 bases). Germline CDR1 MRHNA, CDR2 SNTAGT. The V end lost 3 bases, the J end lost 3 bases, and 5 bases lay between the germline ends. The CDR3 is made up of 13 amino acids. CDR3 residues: CASSERDTGELFF. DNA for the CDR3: TGTGCCAGCAGTGAGCGGGACACCGGGGAGCTGTTTTTT.

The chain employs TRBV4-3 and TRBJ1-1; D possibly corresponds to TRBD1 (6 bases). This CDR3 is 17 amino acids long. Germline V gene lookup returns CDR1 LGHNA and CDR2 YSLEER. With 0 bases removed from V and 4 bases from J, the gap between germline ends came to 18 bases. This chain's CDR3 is CASSQDLTRQVGTEAFF. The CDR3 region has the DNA TGCGCCAGCAGCCAAGATCTCACGCGACAGGTGGGCACTGAAGCTTTCTTT.

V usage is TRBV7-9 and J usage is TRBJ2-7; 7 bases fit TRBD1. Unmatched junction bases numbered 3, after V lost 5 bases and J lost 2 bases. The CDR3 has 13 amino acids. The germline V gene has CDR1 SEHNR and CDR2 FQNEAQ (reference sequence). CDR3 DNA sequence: TGTGCCAGCAGCGACGGGACAGCCTACGAGCAGTACTTC. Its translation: CASSDGTAYEQYF.

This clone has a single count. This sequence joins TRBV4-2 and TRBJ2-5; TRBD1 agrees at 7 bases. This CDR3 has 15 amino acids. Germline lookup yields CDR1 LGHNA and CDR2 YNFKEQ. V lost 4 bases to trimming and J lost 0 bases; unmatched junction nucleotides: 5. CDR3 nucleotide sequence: TGTGCCAGCAGCCCCCGGGACAGATACCAAGAGACCCAGTACTTC. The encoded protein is CASSPRDRYQETQYF.